The present TCR beta chain was sequenced within a study of blood T cell repertoires in COVID-19. Overall study: There were acute and convalescent COVID-19 samples, and they came from the United States, Italy and Spain.

Authors' data handling: Amplification of reference gene primers was used by the study to estimate nucleated cell counts. Only in-frame clones appear in the TCRdb table, and some are missing; sequencing was by immunoSEQ multiplex PCR. V and J calls and clone size are given by that table; D and trimming were obtained from the DNA. Counted here are 9,000 to 10,000 clones, about 80% occurring once; the ten biggest clones make up roughly 34%. CDR3 length: 13 residues. The germline gives CDR1 MGHRA, CDR2 YSYEKL. V was trimmed by 1 base and J by 2 bases, leaving 6 bases between them. Material for sequencing was peripheral blood. The genes are TRBV4-1 and TRBJ2-7, with D possibly being TRBD2 (5 bases). This TCR was sampled from a human donor in a cohort sampled during active COVID-19. Here the CDR3 reads CASSQVGTYEQYF. CDR3 nucleotides: TGCGCCAGCAGCCAAGTCGGGACCTACGAGCAGTACTTC.